These T cell receptor beta chains were read from a single sample in a study of cytomegalovirus exposure and HLA in healthy donors. Assay: immunoSEQ multiplex PCR; the TCRdb copy retains only in-frame clones and omits some. Here the sample spans some 140,000 clones, 60% to 80% being singletons. The specimen was PBMCs. The receptors stem from a man aged 25 to 40 in good health and CMV-seropositive. Both conserved end residues are trimmed from each CDR3. Rows may omit the clone size; those that give it use once, few, many or a size class.

>-|-|TRBV28
ASSTSGGSSYEQY
>TRBJ2-3|-|TRBV5-1
ASSRGDVGERTDTQY
>TRBJ2-5|few|TRBV4-2
ASSQDTGTGGTQY
>TRBJ1-1|few|TRBV28
ASFKGETEAF
>TRBJ1-4|-|TRBV19
ASSRQGGEKLF
>TRBJ2-6|-|TRBV23-1
ASSHRGQYSGANVLT
>TRBJ2-7|-|TRBV9
ASSEGGGSSYEQY
>TRBJ1-2|-|TRBV28
ASSSYYGYT
>TRBJ2-2|once|TRBV5-1
ASSLGAGALDTGELF
>TRBJ2-3|-|TRBV13
ASSLRQGPDTQY
>TRBJ2-1|few|TRBV5-5
ASSFQRGYNEQF
>TRBJ1-2|-|TRBV9
ASSVVSGGYGYT
>TRBJ2-7|once|TRBV28
ASSPLGTPPFNEQY
>TRBJ2-7|few|TRBV11-2
ASSLEFGRDYEQY
>TRBJ2-1|-|TRBV6-5
ASSYTPDRAGGSEF
>TRBJ2-3|few|TRBV28
ASSLLSTADTQY
>TRBJ2-3|-|TRBV6-1
ASSEFGFRTDTQY
>TRBJ1-1|-|TRBV28
ASSPTTWTASAEAF
>TRBJ2-7|-|TRBV7-9
SISGPRRSSSGTWEQY
>TRBJ1-5|-|TRBV19
ASSPELGGVQPQH
>TRBJ1-2|-|TRBV7-2
ASSFSGEDYGYT
>TRBJ2-3|-|TRBV13
ASSLVSTGDTQY
>TRBJ2-5|-|TRBV7-2
ASSLQGIAVETQY
>TRBJ1-2|-|TRBV25-1
ASRQAGQETTNPYGYT
>TRBJ2-2|-|TRBV7-9
ASSLAITGNTGELF
>TRBJ2-7|-|TRBV7-7
ASSLATGYEQY
>TRBJ2-1|-|TRBV4-1
ASSHQNLAGGPNNEQF
>TRBJ1-2|-|TRBV29-1
SVGGDRYGYT
>TRBJ2-3|-|TRBV7-7
ASSPGTSGMVGDTQY
>TRBJ2-1|-|TRBV6-1
ASSPYNEQF
>TRBJ1-1|-|TRBV19
ASSTGQGGVTEAF
>TRBJ2-1|once|TRBV28
ASTSGRGNEQF
>TRBJ2-2|-|TRBV28
ASRAASASNTGELF
>TRBJ1-4|-|TRBV19
ASSMGPPSTNEKLF
>TRBJ2-1|-|TRBV28
ASSPRLDREQF
>TRBJ2-1|-|TRBV7-9
SSSLDLNLAGGPNEQF
>TRBJ1-2|once|TRBV5-4
ASSLKDGGNYGYT
>TRBJ1-1|-|TRBV11-2
ASSLDHRRNTEAF
>TRBJ2-7|-|TRBV7-8
ASSQKATSGFYEQY
>TRBJ2-3|-|TRBV7-2
ASSLFYRTSGSTDTQY
>TRBJ2-7|-|TRBV5-1
ASSSRGRVYEQY
>TRBJ2-7|-|TRBV4-1
ASSQDRNEQY
>TRBJ2-1|few|TRBV2
ASSVFDEQF
>TRBJ1-2|many|TRBV2
ATLEGQGSGYT
>-|-|TRBV7-8
ASSFGLAAYEQY
>TRBJ2-5|-|TRBV7-9
ASSLESLATQY
>TRBJ2-1|-|TRBV27
ASKTGTGYPNEQF
>TRBJ2-5|-|TRBV5-1
ASSLLQETQY
>TRBJ2-1|-|TRBV5-4
ASSFFGGWAEQF
>TRBJ2-2|-|TRBV19
ASTHSGRASGELF
>TRBJ1-1|-|TRBV2
ASSVPPGDSTTEAF
>TRBJ2-3|-|TRBV11-3
ASSQMEGDTQY
>TRBJ2-1|-|TRBV29-1
SVQRLAGVNEQF
>TRBJ2-5|-|TRBV14
ASSQVRETQY
>TRBJ2-2|-|TRBV19
ASSIGWTSSRNTGELF
>TRBJ2-3|-|TRBV6-6
ASSALRGLGTDTQY
>TRBJ2-3|-|TRBV9
ASSVDPSFPDTQY
>TRBJ1-1|-|TRBV6-1
ASTTGPNTEAF
>TRBJ1-3|-|TRBV29-1
SVAGEGNTIY